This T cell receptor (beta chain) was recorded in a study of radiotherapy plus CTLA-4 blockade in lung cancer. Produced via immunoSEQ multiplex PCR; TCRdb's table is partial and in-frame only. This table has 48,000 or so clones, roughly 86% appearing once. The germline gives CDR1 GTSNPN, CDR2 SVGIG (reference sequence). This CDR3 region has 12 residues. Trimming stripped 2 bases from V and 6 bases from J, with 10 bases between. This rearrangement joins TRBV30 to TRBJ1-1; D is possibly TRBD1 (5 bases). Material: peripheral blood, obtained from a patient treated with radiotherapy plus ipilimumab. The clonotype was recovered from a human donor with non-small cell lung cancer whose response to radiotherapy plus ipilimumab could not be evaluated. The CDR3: CAWSPAGSEAFF. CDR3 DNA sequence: TGTGCCTGGAGTCCGGCAGGGTCTGAAGCTTTCTTT. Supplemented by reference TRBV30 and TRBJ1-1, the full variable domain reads SQTIHQWPATLVQPVGSPLSLECTVEGTSNPNLYWYRQAAGRGLQLLFYSVGIGQISSEVPQNLSASRPQDRQFILSSKKLLLSDSGFYLCAWSPAGSEAFFGQGTRLTVV.